This is a list of T cell receptor beta chains from one sample in a study of T-cell reconstitution after alpha-beta-depleted transplantation in children. One entry per CDR3 protein, called by TCRdb with MiXCR from the PCR reads. The sample shows around 370,000 distinct CDR3 sequences, around a tenth of them seen only once. The sample here was PBMCs from the stem cell graft donor, taken from the stem cell graft. Receptors were obtained from a human donor who donated a stem cell graft to a child with acute lymphoblastic leukemia. CDR3s include the opening cysteine and the closing phenylalanine or tryptophan. D genes are given only for firm matches. The size entry is marked missing in some rows and otherwise reads once, few, many or a size class.

CDR3 protein: CASSRPVEGEQYF; CDR3 DNA: TGTGCCAGCAGCCGACCCGTCGAGGGCGAGCAGTACTTC; J gene: TRBJ2-7; V gene: TRBV6-6; D gene: -; clone size: few
CDR3 protein: CASSPSGGNYEQYF; CDR3 DNA: TGTGCCAGCAGTCCATCAGGAGGCAACTACGAGCAGTACTTC; J gene: TRBJ2-7; V gene: TRBV27; D gene: -; clone size: many
CDR3 protein: CASSYSMGSGQAVGEQYF; CDR3 DNA: TGTGCCAGCAGTTACTCGATGGGTTCGGGACAGGCCGTGGGGGAGCAGTACTTC; J gene: TRBJ2-7; V gene: TRBV6-5; D gene: TRBD1; clone size: -
CDR3 protein: CASSLGLELYRGELFF; CDR3 DNA: TGTGCCAGCAGTCTCGGACTGGAATTGTATCGCGGGGAGCTGTTTTTT; J gene: TRBJ2-2; V gene: TRBV27; D gene: -; clone size: few
CDR3 protein: CASTPDTQYF; CDR3 DNA: TGTGCCAGCACCCCGGATACGCAGTATTTT; J gene: TRBJ2-3; V gene: TRBV12-3/TRBV12-4; D gene: -; clone size: -
CDR3 protein: CASSLRAASGRRWGHTATQYF; CDR3 DNA: TGCGCCAGCAGCCTACGAGCGGCTAGCGGGAGAAGGTGGGGACACACAGCTACGCAGTATTTT; J gene: TRBJ2-3; V gene: TRBV5-1; D gene: TRBD2; clone size: -
CDR3 protein: CASSHRTGQVNEQFF; CDR3 DNA: TGTGCCAGCAGCCATCGGACAGGGCAGGTCAATGAGCAGTTCTTC; J gene: TRBJ2-1; V gene: TRBV11-3; D gene: TRBD1; clone size: -
CDR3 protein: CASSQEVQGAYEQYF; CDR3 DNA: TGTGCCAGCAGCCAAGAGGTCCAGGGGGCCTACGAGCAGTACTTC; J gene: TRBJ2-7; V gene: TRBV4-2; D gene: TRBD1; clone size: few
CDR3 protein: CSARDPGLAGGNSYNEQFF; CDR3 DNA: TGCAGTGCTAGAGATCCCGGACTAGCGGGAGGGAACTCCTACAATGAGCAGTTCTTC; J gene: TRBJ2-1; V gene: TRBV20-1; D gene: TRBD2; clone size: -
CDR3 protein: CASSSSPRDRSYNEQFF; CDR3 DNA: TGTGCCAGCAGCTCTTCCCCCAGGGACCGATCCTACAATGAGCAGTTCTTC; J gene: TRBJ2-1; V gene: TRBV7-3; D gene: -; clone size: -
CDR3 protein: CASSQLGQGGNEQFF; CDR3 DNA: TGCGCCAGCAGCCAGCTGGGACAGGGTGGAAATGAGCAGTTCTTC; J gene: TRBJ2-1; V gene: TRBV5-1; D gene: TRBD1; clone size: -
CDR3 protein: CASNNRSSYEQYF; CDR3 DNA: TGCGCCAGCAATAACAGGAGCTCCTACGAGCAGTACTTC; J gene: TRBJ2-7; V gene: TRBV5-1; D gene: -; clone size: -
CDR3 protein: CASSTGTGTEAFF; CDR3 DNA: TGTGCCAGCAGCACCGGAACAGGGACTGAAGCTTTCTTT; J gene: TRBJ1-1; V gene: TRBV7-3; D gene: -; clone size: few
CDR3 protein: CASSLGLAGAGELFF; CDR3 DNA: TGCGCCAGCAGCTTGGGACTAGCGGGAGCCGGGGAGCTGTTTTTT; J gene: TRBJ2-2; V gene: TRBV5-1; D gene: TRBD2; clone size: many
CDR3 protein: CASSAMPGGRTDTQYF; CDR3 DNA: TGTGCCAGCAGCGCCATGCCTGGGGGTCGCACAGATACGCAGTATTTT; J gene: TRBJ2-3; V gene: TRBV7-9; D gene: -; clone size: few
CDR3 protein: CASSQPGDEQFF; CDR3 DNA: TGTGCCAGCAGCCAGCCGGGGGATGAGCAGTTCTTC; J gene: TRBJ2-1; V gene: TRBV6-5; D gene: -; clone size: -
CDR3 protein: CASSLAKGYEQYF; CDR3 DNA: TGTGCCAGCAGCTTGGCGAAGGGATACGAGCAGTACTTC; J gene: TRBJ2-7; V gene: TRBV5-5; D gene: -; clone size: few
CDR3 protein: CASSFLAAETQYF; CDR3 DNA: TGTGCCAGCAGTTTCCTAGCGGCGGAGACCCAGTACTTC; J gene: TRBJ2-5; V gene: TRBV28; D gene: TRBD2; clone size: -
CDR3 protein: CSARGSTEDTQYF; CDR3 DNA: TGCAGTGCTAGAGGGTCGACCGAAGATACGCAGTATTTT; J gene: TRBJ2-3; V gene: TRBV20-1; D gene: -; clone size: -
CDR3 protein: CSAPEFAGGRADTQYF; CDR3 DNA: TGCAGTGCACCTGAATTCGCGGGAGGTAGGGCAGATACGCAGTATTTT; J gene: TRBJ2-3; V gene: TRBV20-1; D gene: TRBD2; clone size: -
CDR3 protein: CASSSPGLADYNEQFF; CDR3 DNA: TGTGCCAGCAGTTCACCGGGACTAGCGGATTACAATGAGCAGTTCTTC; J gene: TRBJ2-1; V gene: TRBV6-2/TRBV6-3; D gene: TRBD2; clone size: -
CDR3 protein: CSVPAGQLYQETQYF; CDR3 DNA: TGCAGCGTTCCTGCGGGACAACTGTACCAAGAGACCCAGTACTTC; J gene: TRBJ2-5; V gene: TRBV29-1; D gene: -; clone size: few
CDR3 protein: CASSFGGRSTEAFF; CDR3 DNA: TGTGCCAGCAGTTTCGGGGGGCGCAGCACTGAAGCTTTCTTT; J gene: TRBJ1-1; V gene: TRBV6-5; D gene: -; clone size: -
CDR3 protein: CASSLSSGRGSYEQYF; CDR3 DNA: TGTGCCAGCAGTTTATCTAGCGGGAGAGGTTCCTACGAGCAGTACTTC; J gene: TRBJ2-7; V gene: TRBV27; D gene: TRBD2; clone size: -
CDR3 protein: CSVDPDRGYDGNQPQHF; CDR3 DNA: TGCAGCGTTGACCCAGACAGGGGCTATGATGGGAATCAGCCCCAGCATTTT; J gene: TRBJ1-5; V gene: TRBV29-1; D gene: TRBD1; clone size: few
CDR3 protein: CASSPSGAGDTQYF; CDR3 DNA: TGCGCCAGCAGCCCATCGGGGGCGGGAGATACGCAGTATTTT; J gene: TRBJ2-3; V gene: TRBV4-3; D gene: -; clone size: few
CDR3 protein: CASSLGPSKGYEQYF; CDR3 DNA: TGTGCCAGCAGCTTGGGACCCTCAAAAGGCTACGAGCAGTACTTC; J gene: TRBJ2-7; V gene: TRBV7-2; D gene: -; clone size: -
CDR3 protein: CSVRLLSGAGELFF; CDR3 DNA: TGCAGCGTCCGCCTCCTCTCGGGGGCCGGGGAGCTGTTTTTT; J gene: TRBJ2-2; V gene: TRBV29-1; D gene: -; clone size: many
CDR3 protein: CASRGTSGYNEQFF; CDR3 DNA: TGTGCCAGCAGAGGGACTAGCGGTTACAATGAGCAGTTCTTC; J gene: TRBJ2-1; V gene: TRBV28; D gene: TRBD2; clone size: few
CDR3 protein: CASSYMTAEVSGANVLTF; CDR3 DNA: TGTGCCAGCTCATACATGACGGCTGAAGTCTCTGGGGCCAACGTCCTGACTTTC; J gene: TRBJ2-6; V gene: TRBV18; D gene: -; clone size: -
CDR3 protein: CASSLQWEMGYEQYF; CDR3 DNA: TGCGCCAGCAGCTTGCAATGGGAGATGGGCTACGAGCAGTACTTC; J gene: TRBJ2-7; V gene: TRBV5-1; D gene: -; clone size: few
CDR3 protein: CSARGGTSGKRTYNEQFF; CDR3 DNA: TGCAGTGCTAGAGGTGGGACTAGCGGAAAACGCACCTACAATGAGCAGTTCTTC; J gene: TRBJ2-1; V gene: TRBV20-1; D gene: TRBD2; clone size: -
CDR3 protein: CASSTGLYTDTQYF; CDR3 DNA: TGTGCCAGCAGCACGGGACTATATACAGATACGCAGTATTTT; J gene: TRBJ2-3; V gene: TRBV7-2; D gene: TRBD2; clone size: -
CDR3 protein: CSVLQGSPEAFF; CDR3 DNA: TGCAGCGTTTTACAGGGGAGTCCTGAAGCTTTCTTT; J gene: TRBJ1-1; V gene: TRBV29-1; D gene: TRBD1; clone size: few
CDR3 protein: CASSYLARGNYGYTF; CDR3 DNA: TGTGCCAGCAGTTACTTGGCCAGGGGTAACTATGGCTACACCTTC; J gene: TRBJ1-2; V gene: TRBV6-5; D gene: -; clone size: few
CDR3 protein: CASSFAGLQNTEAFF; CDR3 DNA: TGTGCCAGCAGCTTTGCAGGGCTCCAAAACACTGAAGCTTTCTTT; J gene: TRBJ1-1; V gene: TRBV7-9; D gene: -; clone size: many
CDR3 protein: CAISESWTAQETQYF; CDR3 DNA: TGTGCCATCAGTGAGTCGTGGACGGCACAAGAGACCCAGTACTTC; J gene: TRBJ2-5; V gene: TRBV10-3; D gene: -; clone size: few
CDR3 protein: CASRKQGPYSSLSTDTQYF; CDR3 DNA: TGTGCCAGCCGCAAACAGGGGCCTTATAGCTCCCTTAGCACAGATACGCAGTATTTT; J gene: TRBJ2-3; V gene: TRBV11-2; D gene: TRBD1; clone size: few
CDR3 protein: CASRNTGRHQETQYF; CDR3 DNA: TGTGCCAGCAGAAACACAGGACGGCACCAAGAGACCCAGTACTTC; J gene: TRBJ2-5; V gene: TRBV28; D gene: -; clone size: many
CDR3 protein: CASSFGAHEQYF; CDR3 DNA: TGCGCCAGCAGCTTTGGTGCCCACGAGCAGTACTTC; J gene: TRBJ2-7; V gene: TRBV5-1; D gene: -; clone size: -
CDR3 protein: CASSQGRSGNTIYF; CDR3 DNA: TGTGCCAGCTCTCAGGGACGCTCTGGAAACACCATATATTTT; J gene: TRBJ1-3; V gene: TRBV18; D gene: -; clone size: few
CDR3 protein: CASSTGHTTFNEQFF; CDR3 DNA: TGTGCCAGCAGCACGGGACACACCACTTTCAATGAGCAGTTCTTC; J gene: TRBJ2-1; V gene: TRBV28; D gene: -; clone size: few
CDR3 protein: CASSLLTGTGGAFQQYF; CDR3 DNA: TGTGCCAGCAGTTTACTTACCGGGACAGGGGGCGCGTTTCAGCAGTACTTC; J gene: TRBJ2-7; V gene: TRBV28; D gene: TRBD1; clone size: -